This paragraph reports one T cell receptor (beta chain). Original processing notes: Reference gene primer amplification in the assay estimated nucleated cell counts. Assay used: immunoSEQ multiplex PCR; TCRdb lists only in-frame clones, some missing. Clone size and V and J calls were adopted from that table, with D and trimming inferred from the DNA. This sample has 150,000 or so clones, with approximately 88% found just once. Germline trimming cut 2 bases from V and 4 bases from J; bases unmatched to any gene: 10. In germline, CDR1 is SGDLS, CDR2 YYNGEE. The CDR3 runs 16 residues. These data come from a study of blood T cell repertoires in COVID-19. At the level of the study: The United States, Italy and Spain were the sources of the acute and convalescent COVID-19 samples. The analysed material was cDNA or gDNA that came from T cells, B-cell-depleted T cells, or PBMCs.

Sequencing used peripheral blood. The chain uses TRBV9 and TRBJ1-1, with TRBD1 identical over 8 bases. The origin of this receptor is a human donor in a cohort sampled during active COVID-19. CDR3 in DNA: TGTGCCAGCAGCGTCCTAGGGCAGGGGGCAGGCACTGAAGCTTTCTTT. The encoded protein is CASSVLGQGAGTEAFF.